The T cell receptor beta chain under discussion was sequenced for a study of human T cells and chemical hapten exposure. Findings of the study overall: TCRs at high frequency, those above 1 in 1000, did not change with DPC sensitization.

The CDR3 extends over 15 amino acids. CDR1 is SGHAT, CDR2 FQNNGV, per germline. V was clipped by 0 bases and J by 0 bases, with 8 bases between them. MiXCR, run by TCRdb on the RACE reads, gives a single entry per CDR3 protein. The sample lists some 360,000 distinct CDR3 sequences; approximately 5.1% were seen once. The time point was: pre-sensitization, week 0. Documented treatment: therapeutic diphenylcyclopropenone sensitization with weekly scalp DPC. Suited to DPC and affected by alopecia, the donors ranged from 18 to 70 years old. This clonotype was seen repeatedly, ten times or more. What it binds is unknown.

The rearrangement links TRBV11-2 to TRBJ2-5; a possible D gene is TRBD1 (5 bases). The sequence came from a woman between 50 and 59 years old with alopecia areata. Some clones in this sample may be carry-over from other donors' samples. The sequencing used whole blood, collected in connection with sensitization to the hapten diphenylcyclopropenone (DPC). CDR3 residues: CASSLDPGYQETQYF. CDR3 DNA sequence: TGTGCCAGCAGCTTAGATCCAGGGTACCAAGAGACCCAGTACTTC.